This T cell receptor (beta chain) derives from a study of regulatory T cells in long-lasting Graves disease. Study-wide background: The antithyroid drugs taken by newly diagnosed Graves' patients had been used for under 3 months. Study-wide results and caveats: Comparison showed that persistent patients shared more public clonotypes (2,741) than new patients (nearly 1,000).

This clonotype was found many times. Its antigen is currently unknown. V was clipped by 3 bases and J by 3 bases, with 11 bases between them. There are 14 residues in the CDR3. Germline V CDR1 and CDR2: KGHSH, LQKENI. Time point in this sample: newly diagnosed GD, antithyroid drugs for less than 3 months. The TCR library was made from RNA that had been extracted from PBMCs in TRIzol. EDTA tubes collected roughly 10 milliliters of peripheral blood. Both iRepertoire HTBI primers and Arm-PCR of CDR3 regions were used to build the TCR beta libraries. TCRdb analysed the multiplex PCR reads with MiXCR anew, one entry per CDR3 protein. Here the sample spans around 420,000 distinct CDR3 sequences, 15% being singletons.

This specimen was peripheral blood mononuclear cells (PBMCs), taken at new diagnosis, from a patient treated with antithyroid drugs. The source is a female donor with Graves disease. The chain is built from TRBV18 and TRBJ1-1; possibly TRBD1 for D (6 bases). CDR3 in DNA: TGTGCCAGCTCACCGGCGGGGGCTGACACTGAAGCTTTCTTT. Protein sequence: CASSPAGADTEAFF.